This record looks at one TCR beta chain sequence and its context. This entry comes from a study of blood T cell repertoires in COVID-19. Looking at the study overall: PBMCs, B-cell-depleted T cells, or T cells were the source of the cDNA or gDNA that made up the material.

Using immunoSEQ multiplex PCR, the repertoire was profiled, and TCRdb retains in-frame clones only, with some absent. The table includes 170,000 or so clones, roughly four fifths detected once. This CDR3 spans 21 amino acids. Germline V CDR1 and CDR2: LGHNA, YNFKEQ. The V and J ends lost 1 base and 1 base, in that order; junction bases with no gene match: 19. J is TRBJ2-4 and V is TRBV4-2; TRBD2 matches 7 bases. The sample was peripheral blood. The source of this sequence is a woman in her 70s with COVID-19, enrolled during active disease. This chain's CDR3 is CASSQVRTGGGSLMAKNIQYF. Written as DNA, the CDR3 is TGTGCCAGCAGCCAAGTAAGGACGGGCGGGGGATCCCTTATGGCCAAAAACATTCAGTACTTC.